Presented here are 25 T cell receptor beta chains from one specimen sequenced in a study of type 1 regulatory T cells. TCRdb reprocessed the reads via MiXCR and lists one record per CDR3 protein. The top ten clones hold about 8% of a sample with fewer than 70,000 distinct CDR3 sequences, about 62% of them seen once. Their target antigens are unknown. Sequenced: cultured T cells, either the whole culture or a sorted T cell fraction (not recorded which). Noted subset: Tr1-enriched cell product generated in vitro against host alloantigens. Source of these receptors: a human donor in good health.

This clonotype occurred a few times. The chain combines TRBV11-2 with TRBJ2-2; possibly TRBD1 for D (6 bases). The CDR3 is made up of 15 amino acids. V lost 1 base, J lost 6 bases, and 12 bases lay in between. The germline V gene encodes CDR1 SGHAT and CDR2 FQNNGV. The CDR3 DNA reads TGTGCCAGCAGCTTAGTCGCAGGGGCCCCCGGGGAGCTGTTTTTT. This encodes CASSLVAGAPGELFF.

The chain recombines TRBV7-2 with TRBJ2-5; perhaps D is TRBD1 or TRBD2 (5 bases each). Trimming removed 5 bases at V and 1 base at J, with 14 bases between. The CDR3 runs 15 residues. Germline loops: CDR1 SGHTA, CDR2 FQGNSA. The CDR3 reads CASSPTGTSQETQYF. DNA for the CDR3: TGTGCCAGCAGCCCCACCGGGACCTCCCAAGAGACCCAGTACTTC.

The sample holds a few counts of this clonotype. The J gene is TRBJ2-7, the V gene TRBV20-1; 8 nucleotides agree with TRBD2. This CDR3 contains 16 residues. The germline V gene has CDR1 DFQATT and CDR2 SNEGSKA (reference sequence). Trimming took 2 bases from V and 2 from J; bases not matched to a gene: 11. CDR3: CSARSSTGLGTYEQYF. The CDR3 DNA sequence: TGCAGTGCTAGATCAAGCACGGGACTAGGTACCTACGAGCAGTACTTC.

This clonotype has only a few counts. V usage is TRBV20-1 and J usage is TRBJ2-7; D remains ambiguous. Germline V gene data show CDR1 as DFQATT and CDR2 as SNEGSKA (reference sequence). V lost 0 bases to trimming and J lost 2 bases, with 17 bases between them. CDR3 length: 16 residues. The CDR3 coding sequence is TGCAGTGCTAGAGATCATATCGCCGCTACTACCTACGAGCAGTACTTC. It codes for CSARDHIAATTYEQYF.

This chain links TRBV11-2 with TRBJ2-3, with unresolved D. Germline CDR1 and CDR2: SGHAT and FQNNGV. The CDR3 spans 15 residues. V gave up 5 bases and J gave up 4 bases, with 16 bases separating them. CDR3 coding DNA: TGTGCCAGCAGCCGTTTGGATCTAGAGTCAGATACGCAGTATTTT. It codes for CASSRLDLESDTQYF.

CDR3 bases: TGTGCCAGCAGTTCTGGGCCCACAGTGGTCTACGAGCAGTACTTC. Its protein is CASSSGPTVVYEQYF. The chain couples TRBV6-1 to TRBJ2-7; D unresolved. Deletions cut 5 bases from V and 3 bases from J, with 17 bases between. This CDR3 is 15 amino acids long. Germline-derived CDR1 and CDR2 are MNHNS and SASEGT.

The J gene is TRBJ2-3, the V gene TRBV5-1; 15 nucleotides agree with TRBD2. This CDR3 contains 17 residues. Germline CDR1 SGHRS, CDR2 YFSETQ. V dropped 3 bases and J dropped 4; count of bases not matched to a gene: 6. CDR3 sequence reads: CASSYGLAGGLSDTQYF. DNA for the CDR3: TGCGCCAGCAGCTATGGACTAGCGGGAGGGCTATCAGATACGCAGTATTTT. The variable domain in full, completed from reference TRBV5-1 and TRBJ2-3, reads KAGVTQTPRYLIKTRGQQVTLSCSPISGHRSVSWYQQTPGQGLQFLFEYFSETQRNKGNFPGRFSGRQFSNSRSEMNVSTLELGDSALYLCASSYGLAGGLSDTQYFGPGTRLTVL.

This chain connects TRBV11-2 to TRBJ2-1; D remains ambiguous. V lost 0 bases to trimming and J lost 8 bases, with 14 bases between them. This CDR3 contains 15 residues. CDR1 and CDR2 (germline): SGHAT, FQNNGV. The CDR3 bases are TGTGCCAGCAGCTTAGATAGTACCGGCGTCGATGAGCAGTTCTTC. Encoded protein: CASSLDSTGVDEQFF.

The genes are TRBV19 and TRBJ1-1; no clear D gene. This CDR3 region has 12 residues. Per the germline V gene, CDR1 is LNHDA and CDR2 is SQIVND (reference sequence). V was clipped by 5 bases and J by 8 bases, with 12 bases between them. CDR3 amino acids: CASSEGSREAFF. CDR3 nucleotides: TGTGCCAGTAGTGAGGGTAGCCGCGAAGCTTTCTTT.

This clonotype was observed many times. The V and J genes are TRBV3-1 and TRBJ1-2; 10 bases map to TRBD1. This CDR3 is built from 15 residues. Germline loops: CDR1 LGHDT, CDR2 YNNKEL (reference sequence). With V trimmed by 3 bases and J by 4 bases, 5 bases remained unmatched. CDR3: CASSHRQGAVYGYTF. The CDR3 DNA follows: TGTGCCAGCAGCCATAGACAGGGGGCCGTCTATGGCTACACCTTC.

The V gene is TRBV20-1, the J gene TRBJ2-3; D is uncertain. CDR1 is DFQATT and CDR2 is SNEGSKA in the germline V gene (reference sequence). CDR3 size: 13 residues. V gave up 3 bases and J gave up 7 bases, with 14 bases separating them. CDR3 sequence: CSARSYGSNTQYF. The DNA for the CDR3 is TGCAGTGCTAGGAGTTATGGTTCTAATACGCAGTATTTT.

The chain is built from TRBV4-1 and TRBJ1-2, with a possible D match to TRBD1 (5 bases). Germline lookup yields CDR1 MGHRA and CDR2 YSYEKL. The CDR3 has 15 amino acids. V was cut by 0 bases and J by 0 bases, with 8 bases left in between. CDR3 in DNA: TGCGCCAGCAGCCAAGAGGCACAGGCTAACTATGGCTACACCTTC. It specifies CASSQEAQANYGYTF.

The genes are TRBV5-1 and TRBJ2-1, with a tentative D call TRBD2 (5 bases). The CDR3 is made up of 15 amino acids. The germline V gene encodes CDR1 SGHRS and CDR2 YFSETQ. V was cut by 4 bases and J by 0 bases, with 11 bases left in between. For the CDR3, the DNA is TGCGCCAGCAGCGTGAGGAGGAACTCCTACAATGAGCAGTTCTTC. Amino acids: CASSVRRNSYNEQFF. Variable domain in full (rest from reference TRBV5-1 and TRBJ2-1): KAGVTQTPRYLIKTRGQQVTLSCSPISGHRSVSWYQQTPGQGLQFLFEYFSETQRNKGNFPGRFSGRQFSNSRSEMNVSTLELGDSALYLCASSVRRNSYNEQFFGPGTRLTVL.

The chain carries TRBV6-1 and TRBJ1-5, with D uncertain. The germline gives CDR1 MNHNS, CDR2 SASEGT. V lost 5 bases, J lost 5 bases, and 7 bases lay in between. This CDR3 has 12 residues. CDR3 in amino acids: CASSPDDQPQHF. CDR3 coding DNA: TGTGCCAGCAGTCCAGATGATCAGCCCCAGCATTTT.

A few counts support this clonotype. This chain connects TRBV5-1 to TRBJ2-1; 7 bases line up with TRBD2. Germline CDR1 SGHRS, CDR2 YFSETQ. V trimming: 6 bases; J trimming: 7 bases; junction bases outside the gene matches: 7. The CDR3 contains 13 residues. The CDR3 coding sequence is TGCGCCAGCAACGGCGGGAGTTTTAATGAGCAGTTCTTC. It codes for CASNGGSFNEQFF.

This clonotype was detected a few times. The CDR3 bases are TGCAGCGTTGAGGGTGGGAGCGAGTACGCCGGGGAGCTGTTTTTT. This codes for CSVEGGSEYAGELFF. The chain carries TRBV29-1 and TRBJ2-2, with D maybe TRBD2 (5 bases). The ends were cut back, 3 bases at V and 6 bases at J, with 17 bases in the middle. CDR3 size: 15 residues. Germline CDR1 SQVTM, CDR2 ANQGSEA.

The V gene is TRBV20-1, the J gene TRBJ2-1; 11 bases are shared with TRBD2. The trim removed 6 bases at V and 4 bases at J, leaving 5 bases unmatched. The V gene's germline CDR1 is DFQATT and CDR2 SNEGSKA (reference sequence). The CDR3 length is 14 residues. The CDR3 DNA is TGCAGTGCCGGGACTAGCGGACTATACAATGAGCAGTTCTTC. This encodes CSAGTSGLYNEQFF.

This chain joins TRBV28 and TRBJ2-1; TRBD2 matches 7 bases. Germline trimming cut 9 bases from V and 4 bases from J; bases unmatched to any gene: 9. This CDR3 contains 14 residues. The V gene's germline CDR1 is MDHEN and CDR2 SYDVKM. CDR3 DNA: TGTGCCAGTCTCCTCCCGGGGGGATACAATGAGCAGTTCTTC. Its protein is CASLLPGGYNEQFF.

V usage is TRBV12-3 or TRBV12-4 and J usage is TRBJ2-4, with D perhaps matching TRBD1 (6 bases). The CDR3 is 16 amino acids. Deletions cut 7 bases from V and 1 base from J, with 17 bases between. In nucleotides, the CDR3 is TGTGCCAGCACCTCCTGGGGGCCGAGGGCCAAAAACATTCAGTACTTC. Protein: CASTSWGPRAKNIQYF.

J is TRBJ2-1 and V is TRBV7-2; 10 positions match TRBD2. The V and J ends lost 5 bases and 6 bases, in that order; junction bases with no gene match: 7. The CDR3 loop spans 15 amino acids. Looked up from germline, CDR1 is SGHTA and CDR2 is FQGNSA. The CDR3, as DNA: TGTGCCAGCAGCATAAGCGGGAGGGGAGGCAATGAGCAGTTCTTC. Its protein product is CASSISGRGGNEQFF.

The CDR3 protein is CSAELAGGPYEQYF. The CDR3 coding sequence is TGCAGTGCCGAGCTGGCGGGAGGGCCCTACGAGCAGTACTTC. V is TRBV20-1 and J is TRBJ2-7; TRBD2 matches at 9 bases. Germline V gene lookup returns CDR1 DFQATT and CDR2 SNEGSKA (reference sequence). The CDR3 sequence is 14 residues long. V lost 6 bases and J lost 2; bases outside the gene matches: 8.

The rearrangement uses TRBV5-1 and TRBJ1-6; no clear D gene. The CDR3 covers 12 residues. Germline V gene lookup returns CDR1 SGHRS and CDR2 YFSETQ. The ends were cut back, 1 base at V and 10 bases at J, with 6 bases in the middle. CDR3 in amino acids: CASSLRGSPLHF. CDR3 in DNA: TGCGCCAGCAGCTTGCGGGGATCACCCCTCCACTTT. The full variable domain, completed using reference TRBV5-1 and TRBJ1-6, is KAGVTQTPRYLIKTRGQQVTLSCSPISGHRSVSWYQQTPGQGLQFLFEYFSETQRNKGNFPGRFSGRQFSNSRSEMNVSTLELGDSALYLCASSLRGSPLHFGNGTRLTVT.

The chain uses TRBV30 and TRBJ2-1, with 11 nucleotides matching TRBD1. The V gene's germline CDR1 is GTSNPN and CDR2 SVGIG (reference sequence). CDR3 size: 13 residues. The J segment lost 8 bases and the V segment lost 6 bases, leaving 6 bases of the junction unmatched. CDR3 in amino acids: CACLGQGDHEQFF. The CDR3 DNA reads TGTGCCTGCCTGGGACAGGGGGACCATGAGCAGTTCTTC. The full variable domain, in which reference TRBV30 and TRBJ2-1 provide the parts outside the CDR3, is SQTIHQWPATLVQPVGSPLSLECTVEGTSNPNLYWYRQAAGRGLQLLFYSVGIGQISSEVPQNLSASRPQDRQFILSSKKLLLSDSGFYLCACLGQGDHEQFFGPGTRLTVL.

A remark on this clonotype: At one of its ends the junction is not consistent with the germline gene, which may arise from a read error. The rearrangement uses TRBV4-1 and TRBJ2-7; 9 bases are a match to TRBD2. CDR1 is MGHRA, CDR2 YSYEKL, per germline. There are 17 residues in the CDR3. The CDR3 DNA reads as TGCGCCAGCAGCCAAGGGACCCCAGCGGGAGGTTCCTACGGGCAGTACTTC. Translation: CASSQGTPAGGSYGQYF.

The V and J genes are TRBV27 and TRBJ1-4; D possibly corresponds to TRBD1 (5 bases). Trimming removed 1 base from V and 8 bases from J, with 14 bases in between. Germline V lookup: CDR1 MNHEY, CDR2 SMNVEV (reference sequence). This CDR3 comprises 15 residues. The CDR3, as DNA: TGTGCCAGCAGTTTATTCGCCAGGGCGGGGGAAAAACTGTTTTTT. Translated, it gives CASSLFARAGEKLFF.